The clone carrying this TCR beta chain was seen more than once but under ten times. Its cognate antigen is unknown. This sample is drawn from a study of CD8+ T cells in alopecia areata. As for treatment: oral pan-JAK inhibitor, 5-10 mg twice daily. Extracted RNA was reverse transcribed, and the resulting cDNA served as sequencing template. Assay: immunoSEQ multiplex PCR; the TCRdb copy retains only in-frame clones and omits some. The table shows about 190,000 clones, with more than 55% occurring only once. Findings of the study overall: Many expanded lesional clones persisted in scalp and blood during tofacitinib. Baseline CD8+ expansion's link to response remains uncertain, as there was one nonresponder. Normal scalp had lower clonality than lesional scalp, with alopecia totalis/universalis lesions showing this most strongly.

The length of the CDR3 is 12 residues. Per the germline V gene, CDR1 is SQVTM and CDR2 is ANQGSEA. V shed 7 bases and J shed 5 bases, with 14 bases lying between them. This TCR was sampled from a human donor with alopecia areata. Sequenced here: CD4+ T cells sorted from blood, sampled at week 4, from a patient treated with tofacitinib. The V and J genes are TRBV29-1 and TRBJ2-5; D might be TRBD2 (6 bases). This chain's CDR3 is CSAVEGGETQYF. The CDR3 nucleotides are TGCAGCGCCGTGGAGGGTGGGGAGACCCAGTACTTC.